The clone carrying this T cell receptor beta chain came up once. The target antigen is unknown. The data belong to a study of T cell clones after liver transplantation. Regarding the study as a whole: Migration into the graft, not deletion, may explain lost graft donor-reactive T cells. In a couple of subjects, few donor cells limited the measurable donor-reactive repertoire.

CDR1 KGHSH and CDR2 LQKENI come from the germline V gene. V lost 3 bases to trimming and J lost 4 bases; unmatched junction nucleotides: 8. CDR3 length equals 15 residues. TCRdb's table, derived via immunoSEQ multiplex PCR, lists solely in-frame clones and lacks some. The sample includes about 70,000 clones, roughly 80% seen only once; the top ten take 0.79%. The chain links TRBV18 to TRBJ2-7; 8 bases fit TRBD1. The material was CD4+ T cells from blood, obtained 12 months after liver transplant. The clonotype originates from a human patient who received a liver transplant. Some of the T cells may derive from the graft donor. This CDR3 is CASSPLGQGLYEQYF. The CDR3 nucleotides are TGTGCCAGCTCACCCCTAGGACAGGGTTTGTACGAGCAGTACTTC.